Listed below are T cell receptor beta chains from one sample, sequenced in a study of cytomegalovirus exposure and HLA in healthy donors. Using immunoSEQ multiplex PCR, the repertoire was profiled, and TCRdb retains in-frame clones only, with some absent. The sample includes under 85,000 clones, roughly four fifths of them seen just once. Sequencing input: PBMCs. These receptors originate from a woman in her 30s in good health and CMV-seropositive. The CDR3 runs from the conserved cysteine through the conserved F or W. The D gene is left open where the match is weak. The size field is filled for only some rows; it gives once, few, many or a size class.

V gene	D gene	J gene	clone size	CDR3 protein	CDR3 DNA
TRBV7-3	-	TRBJ1-1	-	CASSLSENTEAFF	TGTGCCAGCAGCTTAAGCGAGAACACTGAAGCTTTCTTT
TRBV7-6	TRBD1	TRBJ1-1	-	CASSSRTGNTEAFF	TGTGCCAGCAGTTCTAGGACAGGGAACACTGAAGCTTTCTTT
TRBV6-4	-	TRBJ2-3	few	CASSASTADTQYF	TGTGCCAGCAGTGCGAGCACAGCAGATACGCAGTATTTT
TRBV6-1	-	TRBJ1-5	-	CASRGQRGDYQPQHF	TGTGCCAGCAGAGGCCAACGGGGGGATTATCAGCCCCAGCATTTT
TRBV10-3	TRBD2	TRBJ2-7	-	CAISEFSGTSYEQYF	TGTGCCATCAGTGAGTTTAGCGGGACCTCCTACGAGCAGTACTTC
TRBV2	-	TRBJ2-1	-	CASSQTLAVYNEQFF	TGTGCCAGCAGTCAAACACTAGCTGTCTACAATGAGCAGTTCTTC
TRBV11-2	-	TRBJ1-1	-	CASSLAVNTEAFF	TGTGCCAGCAGCTTAGCGGTAAACACTGAAGCTTTCTTT
TRBV11-2	-	TRBJ1-1	few	CASSLEATLNTEAFF	TGTGCCAGCAGCTTAGAAGCGACCTTGAACACTGAAGCTTTCTTT
TRBV19	TRBD1	TRBJ2-1	-	CASRGAGGYNEQFF	TGTGCCAGTAGAGGGGCAGGGGGATACAATGAGCAGTTCTTC
TRBV19	-	TRBJ1-3	few	CASSISNTIYF	TGTGCCAGTAGTATATCGAACACCATATATTTT
TRBV6-5	TRBD2	TRBJ2-3	-	CASSRGLASTDTQYF	TGTGCCAGCAGCCGAGGACTAGCCAGTACAGATACGCAGTATTTT
TRBV23-1	-	TRBJ2-7	-	CASSQSAGAYEQYF	TGCGCCAGCAGTCAATCGGCAGGGGCCTACGAGCAGTACTTC
TRBV28	-	TRBJ1-1	few	CASSPLQGTDEAFF	TGTGCCAGCAGTCCCCTCCAGGGCACGGATGAAGCTTTCTTT
TRBV6-5	-	TRBJ2-7	-	CASTSSGVSSYEQYF	TGTGCCAGCACCAGCTCGGGGGTTAGCTCCTACGAGCAGTACTTC
TRBV28	-	TRBJ1-2	-	CASSPSEGYGYTF	TGTGCCAGCAGCCCAAGTGAGGGCTATGGCTACACCTTC
TRBV7-6	-	TRBJ2-7	once	CASSQLSAGEQYF	TGTGCCAGCAGCCAACTCAGCGCTGGCGAGCAGTACTTC
TRBV4-1	-	TRBJ2-1	-	CASSQPPGYNEQFF	TGCGCCAGCAGCCAACCCCCCGGGTACAATGAGCAGTTCTTC
TRBV7-3	-	TRBJ2-5	-	CASSLTFRETQYF	TGTGCCAGCAGCTTAACATTCCGGGAGACCCAGTACTTC
TRBV10-2	-	TRBJ1-2	-	CASSEFAGNYGYTF	TGCGCCAGCAGTGAGTTCGCAGGAAACTATGGCTACACCTTC
TRBV6-5	-	TRBJ2-2	-	CASSYGTFWATGELFF	TGTGCCAGCAGTTACGGGACTTTTTGGGCCACCGGGGAGCTGTTTTTT
TRBV4-2	-	TRBJ1-3	-	CASSQERRTGNLNTIYF	TGTGCCAGCAGCCAAGAGAGGCGAACAGGGAATTTGAACACCATATATTTT
TRBV4-1	TRBD1	TRBJ2-3	-	CASSLTGTGGTDTQYF	TGCGCCAGCAGCCTTACCGGGACAGGCGGCACAGATACGCAGTATTTT
TRBV7-9	-	TRBJ2-7	-	CASSLEGLGYEQYF	TGTGCCAGCAGCTTAGAGGGGTTAGGCTACGAGCAGTACTTC
TRBV7-2	-	TRBJ2-5	-	CASSLDTGAGQETQYF	TGTGCCAGCAGCTTAGATACGGGAGCAGGCCAAGAGACCCAGTACTTC
TRBV25-1	TRBD2	TRBJ2-1	-	CASSRWTSGTGEQFF	TGTGCCAGCAGTCGCTGGACTAGCGGGACGGGTGAGCAGTTCTTC
TRBV10-3	TRBD2	TRBJ2-7	-	CAISAQAGVLGQYF	TGTGCCATCAGTGCGCAAGCGGGAGTGCTTGGGCAGTACTTC
TRBV6-6	-	TRBJ2-5	-	CASSYGETQYF	TGTGCCAGCAGTTACGGCGAGACCCAGTACTTC
TRBV5-1	TRBD2	TRBJ2-5	-	CASSGLAGLQETQYF	TGCGCCAGCAGTGGGCTAGCGGGGCTCCAAGAGACCCAGTACTTC
TRBV30	TRBD1	TRBJ2-3	-	CAWSGTGPDTQYF	TGTGCCTGGTCTGGGACAGGGCCAGATACGCAGTATTTT
TRBV27	-	TRBJ1-6	-	CASRDISYNSPLHF	TGTGCCAGCAGGGACATCTCCTATAATTCACCCCTCCACTTT
TRBV11-2	TRBD1	TRBJ2-5	-	CASSFSGGAETQYF	TGTGCCAGCAGCTTCTCAGGGGGCGCTGAGACCCAGTACTTC
TRBV5-6	-	TRBJ2-3	-	CASSLGGHTDTQYF	TGTGCCAGCAGCTTGGGGGGGCACACAGATACGCAGTATTTT
TRBV4-2	-	TRBJ1-4	-	CASSQELGGANEKLFF	TGTGCCAGCAGCCAAGAACTGGGTGGGGCCAACGAAAAACTGTTTTTT
TRBV28	TRBD1	TRBJ1-1	once	CASSLGQGNTEAFF	TGTGCCAGCAGCCTGGGACAGGGGAACACTGAAGCTTTCTTT
TRBV28	TRBD2	TRBJ2-1	-	CASSVSGRAHEQFF	TGTGCCAGCAGTGTTAGCGGGAGGGCCCATGAGCAGTTCTTC
TRBV10-3	-	TRBJ1-1	-	CAIRDNSGKNTEAFF	TGTGCCATCAGGGACAACTCAGGAAAGAACACTGAAGCTTTCTTT
TRBV5-1	TRBD2	TRBJ2-7	-	CASSYQAASGSYEQYF	TGCGCCAGCAGCTACCAGGCGGCTAGCGGATCCTACGAGCAGTACTTC